One TCR beta chain is described in this entry. The sample comes from a study of low-dose radiotherapy and immunotherapy resistance in tumors. In the study overall: Every day for four cycles from cycle 1 day 1, patients took 300 mg of oral aspirin. Both TCRalpha and TCRbeta chains were reverse transcribed with V-gene-specific primers.

Specified time point: after trial treatment. Treatment defined: LDRT plus nivolumab, ipilimumab, low-dose cyclophosphamide and aspirin (RACIN trial). TCR amplification involved 15 to 20 PCR cycles with a constant-region primer and V-primer adapter. Via MiXCR, TCRdb re-called the reads, giving one row per CDR3 protein. Seen here are some 52,000 distinct CDR3 sequences, roughly 33% observed once, and the top ten hold 8.2%. The TCR originated in a male donor with rectosigmoid adenocarcinoma. The specimen comprised PBMCs, sampled after low-dose radiotherapy plus immunotherapy.

The CDR3, as DNA: TGTGCCAGCAGCTCCCCGTGGCGGGAGGGCCAGAGAGATACGCAGTATTTT. Translation gives CASSSPWREGQRDTQYF. This sequence joins TRBV5-4 and TRBJ2-3; the match to TRBD2 covers 9 bases. Losses at the gene ends were 3 bases for V and 5 bases for J; bases not matched to a gene: 13. This CDR3 is 17 amino acids long. Germline V gene lookup returns CDR1 SGHNT and CDR2 YYREEE (reference sequence). Full variable domain (outside the CDR3, taken from reference TRBV5-4 and TRBJ2-3): ETGVTQSPTHLIKTRGQQVTLRCSSQSGHNTVSWYQQALGQGPQFIFQYYREEENGRGNFPPRFSGLQFPNYSSELNVNALELDDSALYLCASSSPWREGQRDTQYFGPGTRLTVL.